These 14 T cell receptor beta chains were all obtained from the same sample, sequenced in a study of cytomegalovirus exposure and HLA in healthy donors. Primers: 60 Vbeta forward and 13 Jbeta reverse. TCRdb's table, derived via immunoSEQ multiplex PCR, lists solely in-frame clones and lacks some. This table holds fewer than 95,000 clones. The material sequenced was PBMCs. These receptor sequences come from a middle-aged woman in good health and CMV-seropositive.

The chain uses TRBV10-3 and TRBJ1-1, with a weak D call TRBD1 (6 bases). Trimming took off 2 bases at V and 2 bases at J, with 21 bases between the two ends. CDR1 and CDR2 (germline): ENHRY, SYGVKD. The CDR3 covers 18 residues. CDR3 sequence: CAISEGLLNLQGNTEAFF. The CDR3 bases are TGTGCCATCAGTGAGGGCTTACTCAACCTACAGGGAAACACTGAAGCTTTCTTT.

The chain joins TRBV5-1 to TRBJ1-4; 10 bases line up with TRBD1. CDR3 length: 16 amino acids. The trim removed 2 bases at V and 5 bases at J, leaving 6 bases unmatched. Germline assignment: CDR1 SGHRS and CDR2 YFSETQ. The chain's CDR3 is CASSLKPGQGNEKLFF. CDR3 in DNA: TGCGCCAGCAGCTTAAAGCCGGGACAGGGGAATGAAAAACTGTTTTTT.

The chain combines TRBV11-2 with TRBJ2-1; 7 nucleotides align to TRBD1. V was pared by 1 base and J by 15 bases, with 9 bases of the junction left unmatched. Germline V gene lookup returns CDR1 SGHAT and CDR2 FQNNGV. The length of the CDR3 is 13 residues. This CDR3 is CASSLGWGQRSFF. CDR3 in DNA: TGTGCCAGCAGCTTAGGTTGGGGACAGCGGTCGTTCTTC. Full variable domain (missing parts from reference TRBV11-2 and TRBJ2-1): EAGVAQSPRYKIIEKRQSVAFWCNPISGHATLYWYQQILGQGPKLLIQFQNNGVVDDSQLPKDRFSAERLKGVDSTLKIQPAKLEDSAVYLCASSLGWGQRSFFGPGTRLTVL.

The chain carries TRBV7-9 and TRBJ2-5; D is unclear. TRBJ2-7 matches the DNA end more closely, so the J call is doubtful. CDR3 length: 12 amino acids. Per the germline V gene, CDR1 is SEHNR and CDR2 is FQNEAQ (reference sequence). CDR3 sequence: CASSFHTYEQYF. For the CDR3, the DNA is TGTGCCAGCAGCTTTCATACCTACGAGCAGTACTTC.

This chain links TRBV7-3 with TRBJ2-7, with 10 bases fitting TRBD1. Germline trimming cut 5 bases from V and 5 bases from J; bases unmatched to any gene: 3. The germline gives CDR1 SGHTA, CDR2 FQGTGA. The CDR3 covers 13 residues. Here the CDR3 reads CASSRDRGDEQYF. CDR3 sequence (DNA): TGTGCCAGCAGCCGGGACAGGGGAGACGAGCAGTACTTC.

V is TRBV11-2 and J is TRBJ1-6; 9 bases are shared with TRBD1. The junction had 5 bases not matched to a gene; V was cut back by 5 bases and J by 6 bases. Germline CDR1 and CDR2: SGHAT and FQNNGV. This CDR3 spans 15 amino acids. The CDR3 loop reads CASSPPDRGNSPLHF. For the CDR3, the DNA is TGTGCCAGCAGCCCGCCGGACAGGGGTAATTCACCCCTCCACTTT.

The CDR3 loop reads CASSLVVWAGSQGETQYF. The CDR3 coding sequence is TGTGCCAGCAGCTTAGTCGTTTGGGCAGGGTCCCAGGGGGAGACCCAGTACTTC. V gene TRBV7-2 combines with J gene TRBJ2-5; the D gene is possibly TRBD1 (6 bases). With 1 base removed from V and 5 bases from J, the gap between germline ends came to 23 bases. CDR3 length: 18 residues. CDR1 is SGHTA and CDR2 is FQGNSA in the germline V gene.

The chain couples TRBV27 to TRBJ2-1; no clear D gene. CDR1 and CDR2 (germline): MNHEY, SMNVEV (reference sequence). This CDR3 is 16 amino acids long. V gave up 7 bases and J gave up 0 bases, with 16 bases separating them. CDR3 bases: TGTGCCAGCAATTCCCTCCAGAGAGGCTCCTACAATGAGCAGTTCTTC. As protein: CASNSLQRGSYNEQFF.

This sequence joins TRBV6-6 and TRBJ2-5; D might be TRBD2 (6 bases). The J call could be wrong; TRBJ2-7 is a better fit for the DNA end. The CDR3 runs 15 residues. CDR1 and CDR2 (germline): MNHNY, SVGAGI (reference sequence). CDR3 region: CASSTPSGVSYEQYF. The CDR3 DNA follows: TGTGCCAGCAGTACTCCCTCGGGGGTGTCCTACGAGCAGTACTTC.

The chain uses TRBV5-1 and TRBJ1-4; D gene uncertain. Germline CDR1 SGHRS, CDR2 YFSETQ. The CDR3 has 14 residues. The ends were cut back, 0 bases at V and 7 bases at J, with 10 bases in the middle. The CDR3 here is CASSLGGGTEKLFF. The CDR3 DNA reads as TGCGCCAGCAGCTTGGGGGGAGGAACTGAAAAACTGTTTTTT.

The genes are TRBV4-2 and TRBJ1-5; possible D gene TRBD1, 6 bases. The germline V gene encodes CDR1 LGHNA and CDR2 YNFKEQ. This CDR3 is 14 amino acids long. V lost 4 bases to trimming and J lost 3 bases, with 10 bases between them. The CDR3: CASSLNRANQPQHF. The CDR3 nucleotides read TGTGCCAGCAGCCTCAACAGGGCCAATCAGCCCCAGCATTTT.

The chain couples TRBV5-4 to TRBJ2-2; 8 bases match TRBD2. J lost 0 bases, V lost 4 bases, and 8 bases had no gene match. CDR3 length equals 17 residues. Per germline, CDR1 SGHNT and CDR2 YYREEE (reference sequence). CDR3 nucleotides: TGTGCCAGCAGCCGGAGTCTAGCGGGTTCGAACACCGGGGAGCTGTTTTTT. It specifies CASSRSLAGSNTGELFF.

The V gene is TRBV9, the J gene TRBJ2-1; perhaps TRBD2 as D (7 bases). This CDR3 spans 14 amino acids. The germline V gene encodes CDR1 SGDLS and CDR2 YYNGEE. The germline V and J ends were trimmed by 1 base and 10 bases, with 15 bases remaining between them. Written as DNA, the CDR3 is TGTGCCAGCAGCGTACCCCCGGGGGGCGGAGAGCAGTTCTTC. As protein: CASSVPPGGGEQFF.

The rearrangement joins TRBV28 to TRBJ2-5, with 8 nucleotides matching TRBD1. The germline V gene has CDR1 MDHEN and CDR2 SYDVKM. This CDR3 contains 16 residues. The ends lost 3 bases at V and 5 bases at J; junction bases unmatched: 11. The CDR3 sequence: CASSLVTRQGRETQYF. The CDR3 DNA sequence: TGTGCCAGCAGTTTGGTAACGAGACAGGGGCGGGAGACCCAGTACTTC.